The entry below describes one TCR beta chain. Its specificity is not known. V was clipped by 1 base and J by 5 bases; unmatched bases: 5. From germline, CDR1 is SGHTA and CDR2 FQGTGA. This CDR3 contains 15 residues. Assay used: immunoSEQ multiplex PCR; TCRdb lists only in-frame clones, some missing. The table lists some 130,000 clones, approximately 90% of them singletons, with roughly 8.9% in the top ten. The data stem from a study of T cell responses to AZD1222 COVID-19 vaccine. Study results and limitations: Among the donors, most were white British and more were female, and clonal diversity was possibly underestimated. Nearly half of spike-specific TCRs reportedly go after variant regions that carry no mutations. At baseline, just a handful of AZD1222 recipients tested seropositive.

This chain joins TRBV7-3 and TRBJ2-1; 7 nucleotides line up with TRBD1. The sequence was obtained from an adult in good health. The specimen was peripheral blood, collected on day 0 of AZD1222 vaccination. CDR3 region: CASSLMAGGDNEQFF. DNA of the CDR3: TGTGCCAGCAGCTTAATGGCAGGGGGAGACAATGAGCAGTTCTTC.